Detailed here is one TCR beta chain. Time point indicated: cycle 4 day 1 (C4D1), after 6 weeks of nivolumab. There was relapse after autologous stem cell transplantation in every patient, and there was variation in brentuximab vedotin exposure. From thawed PBMCs, CD4+ T cells were purified using magnetic negative selection. TCRdb keeps only in-frame clones here, not all; method: immunoSEQ multiplex PCR. The sample contains 30,000 to 35,000 clones, 84% of which appear only once. The data derive from a study of PD-1 blockade in classical Hodgkin lymphoma. Looked up from germline, CDR1 is LGHNA and CDR2 is YNFKEQ. With 3 bases clipped from V and 2 bases from J, the junction kept 11 bases outside the gene matches. The CDR3 totals 18 residues.

The specimen comprised CD4+ T cells from blood, sampled before the fourth cycle of nivolumab. The V and J genes are TRBV4-2 and TRBJ1-5, with TRBD1 identical over 9 bases. The TCR sequence derives from a human donor with classical Hodgkin lymphoma. The CDR3 region is CASSHTDRGLRGNQPQHF. The CDR3 DNA reads TGTGCCAGCAGCCATACGGACAGGGGTTTGAGGGGCAATCAGCCCCAGCATTTT.